One sample yielded the 5 T cell receptor beta chains listed below, sequenced in a study of T cell responses to AZD1222 COVID-19 vaccine. The data were produced by immunoSEQ multiplex PCR, yet TCRdb's version contains in-frame clones alone and is incomplete. Of about 120,000 clones detected, just under 90% appear once; the ten largest clones hold roughly 12%. The sample here was peripheral blood, taken on day 0 of AZD1222 vaccination. These TCRs come from an adult in good health.

J is TRBJ1-6 and V is TRBV5-1; TRBD1 agrees at 8 bases. Trimming cost V 0 bases and J 10 bases; bases outside gene matches: 3. The CDR3 length is 14 residues. Germline V gene lookup returns CDR1 SGHRS and CDR2 YFSETQ. Here the CDR3 DNA reads TGCGCCAGCAGCTTGGGGGACAGGACGTCACCCCTCCACTTT. It translates to CASSLGDRTSPLHF.

This clone showed up just once. This chain connects TRBV28 to TRBJ1-1, with D possibly TRBD1 on 5 matching bases. The CDR3 loop spans 12 amino acids. Trimming took 8 bases from V and 1 from J, leaving 8 bases between them. CDR1 and CDR2 from the germline V gene are MDHEN and SYDVKM. CDR3 DNA: TGTGCCAGCGGAACAGGGAACACTGAAGCTTTCTTT. Residues: CASGTGNTEAFF.

V usage is TRBV11-2 and J usage is TRBJ1-2; TRBD1 matches 9 bases. The length of the CDR3 is 14 residues. CDR1 and CDR2 (germline): SGHAT, FQNNGV. The trim removed 10 bases at V and 4 bases at J, leaving 10 bases unmatched. Here the CDR3 DNA reads TGTGCCACTGGAGCGGACAGGGGAAGCTATGGCTACACCTTC. It specifies CATGADRGSYGYTF.

The genes are TRBV6-2 or TRBV6-3 and TRBJ2-4; tentative D call: TRBD2 (5 bases). CDR3 length equals 14 residues. Trimming pared 2 bases from V and 9 bases from J, leaving 14 bases between. CDR1 and CDR2 (germline): MNHEY, SVGEGT. CDR3 coding DNA: TGTGCCAGCAGTTACGATGGGTTCGCGGGCATTCAGTACTTC. The encoded protein is CASSYDGFAGIQYF.

This clone has more than one count but fewer than ten. The V and J genes are TRBV5-6 and TRBJ2-1, with 15 bases lining up with TRBD2. CDR1 is SGHDT and CDR2 is YYEEEE in the germline V gene. This CDR3 contains 16 residues. V was clipped by 3 bases and J by 10 bases; unmatched bases: 8. This chain's CDR3 is CASSSRGTSGRSEQFF. The CDR3, as DNA: TGTGCCAGCAGCTCCCGGGGGACTAGCGGGAGGAGCGAGCAGTTCTTC.